This TCR beta chain was identified during a study of T cell responses to AZD1222 COVID-19 vaccine. The study, taken as a whole, reports: Repertoire sampling happened only post peak T cell response. Receipt of two AZD1222 doses was followed by a rise in Spike-specific TCR breadth and depth.

The data were produced by immunoSEQ multiplex PCR, yet TCRdb's version contains in-frame clones alone and is incomplete. The table includes about 140,000 clones, roughly 90% detected once. This CDR3 comprises 14 residues. Per germline, CDR1 SGHTA and CDR2 FQGNSA. Trimming removed 1 base from V and 6 bases from J, with 12 bases in between. For this clone: Its specificity is not known.

The chain uses TRBV7-2 and TRBJ1-1, with D maybe TRBD1 (5 bases). The sample consisted of peripheral blood, taken 28 days after the second AZD1222 dose. This receptor was identified in an adult who received the AZD1222 COVID-19 vaccine. CDR3 coding DNA: TGTGCCAGCAGCTTAGTATGGTCAGGGTCTGAAGCTTTCTTT. Its protein is CASSLVWSGSEAFF.